What follows describes a single TCR beta chain. The germline CDR1 and CDR2 sequences are LNHDA and SQIVND (reference sequence). Trimming shortened V by 5 bases and J by 8 bases, and 7 bases separated the two germline ends. The CDR3 consists of 11 residues. Clones were sequenced by immunoSEQ multiplex PCR, and TCRdb holds only the in-frame ones, with some missing. The data hold some 250,000 clones, with approximately 83% observed a single time. This entry comes from a study of blood T cell repertoires in COVID-19. Study-level information: Italy, Spain and the United States were the sources of the convalescent and acute COVID-19 samples. PBMCs, B-cell-depleted T cells, or T cells were the source of the cDNA or gDNA that made up the material.

Allocation to cohorts depended on clinical history reported by the participants. Input material: PBMCs or T cells enriched from blood (not recorded which). This TCR was recovered from a woman in her 50s who had recovered from COVID-19. The V and J genes are TRBV19 and TRBJ2-1; D unresolved. The CDR3 DNA sequence: TGTGCCAGTAGTCTCCGGGATGAGCAGTTCTTC. Amino acid sequence: CASSLRDEQFF. Combining the CDR3 with reference TRBV19 and TRBJ2-1 gives the whole variable domain DGGITQSPKYLFRKEGQNVTLSCEQNLNHDAMYWYRQDPGQGLRLIYYSQIVNDFQKGDIAEGYSVSREKKESFPLTVTSAQKNPTAFYLCASSLRDEQFFGPGTRLTVL.